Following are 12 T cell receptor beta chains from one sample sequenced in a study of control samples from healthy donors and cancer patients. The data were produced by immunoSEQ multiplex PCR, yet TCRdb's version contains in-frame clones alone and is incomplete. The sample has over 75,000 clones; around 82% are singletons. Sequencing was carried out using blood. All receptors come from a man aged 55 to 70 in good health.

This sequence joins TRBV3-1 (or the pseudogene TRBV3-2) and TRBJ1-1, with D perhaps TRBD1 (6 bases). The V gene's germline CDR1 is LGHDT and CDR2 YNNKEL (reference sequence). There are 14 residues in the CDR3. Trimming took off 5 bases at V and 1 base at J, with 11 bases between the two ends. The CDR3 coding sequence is TGTGCCAGCAGCTATGGACAGAGGAACACTGAAGCTTTCTTT. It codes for CASSYGQRNTEAFF.

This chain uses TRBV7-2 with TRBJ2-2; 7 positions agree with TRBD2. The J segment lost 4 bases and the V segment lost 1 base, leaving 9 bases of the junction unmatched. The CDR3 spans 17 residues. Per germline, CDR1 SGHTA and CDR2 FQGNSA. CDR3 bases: TGTGCCAGCAGCTTAGAGGTTCGGGAGGTTAGCACCGGGGAGCTGTTTTTT. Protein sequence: CASSLEVREVSTGELFF.

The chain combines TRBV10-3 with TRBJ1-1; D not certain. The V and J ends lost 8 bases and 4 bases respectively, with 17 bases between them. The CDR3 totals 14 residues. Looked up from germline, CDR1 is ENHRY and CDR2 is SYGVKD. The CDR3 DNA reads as TGTGCCATCGGATCACAGTTCCTCCTCACTGAAGCTTTCTTT. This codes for CAIGSQFLLTEAFF.

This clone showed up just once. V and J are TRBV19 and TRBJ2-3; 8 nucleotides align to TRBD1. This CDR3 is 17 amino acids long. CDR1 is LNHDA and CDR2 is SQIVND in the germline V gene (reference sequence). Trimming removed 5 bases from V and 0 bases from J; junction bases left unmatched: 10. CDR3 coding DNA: TGTGCCAGTAGTCTCCTTGGACAGGGAACTAGCACAGATACGCAGTATTTT. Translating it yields CASSLLGQGTSTDTQYF. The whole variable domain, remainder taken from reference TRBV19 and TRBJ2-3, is DGGITQSPKYLFRKEGQNVTLSCEQNLNHDAMYWYRQDPGQGLRLIYYSQIVNDFQKGDIAEGYSVSREKKESFPLTVTSAQKNPTAFYLCASSLLGQGTSTDTQYFGPGTRLTVL.

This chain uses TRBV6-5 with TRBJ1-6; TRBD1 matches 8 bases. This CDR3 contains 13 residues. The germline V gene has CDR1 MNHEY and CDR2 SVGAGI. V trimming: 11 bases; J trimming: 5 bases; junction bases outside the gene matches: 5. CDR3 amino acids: CAGGTGNNSPLHF. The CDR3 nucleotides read TGTGCCGGCGGGACAGGCAATAATTCACCCCTCCACTTT.

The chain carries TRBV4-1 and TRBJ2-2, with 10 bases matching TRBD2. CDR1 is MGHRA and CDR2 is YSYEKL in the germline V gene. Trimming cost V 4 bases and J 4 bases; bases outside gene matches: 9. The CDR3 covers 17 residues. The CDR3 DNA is TGCGCCAGCAGCCTAGTCCTAGCGGGAGTTGGCACCGGGGAGCTGTTTTTT. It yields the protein CASSLVLAGVGTGELFF.

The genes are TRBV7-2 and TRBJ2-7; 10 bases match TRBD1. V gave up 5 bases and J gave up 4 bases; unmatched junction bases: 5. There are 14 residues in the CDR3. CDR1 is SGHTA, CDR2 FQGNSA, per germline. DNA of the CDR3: TGTGCCAGCAGCCCGGGACAGGGGCAATACGAGCAGTACTTC. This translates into CASSPGQGQYEQYF.

DNA of the CDR3: TGTGCCAGCTCCTTAGGACGTGAGGGGACAGATACGCAGTATTTT. This sequence encodes CASSLGREGTDTQYF. V usage is TRBV2 and J usage is TRBJ2-3; either TRBD1 or TRBD2 may fit D (5 bases each). Trimming removed 8 bases at V and 3 bases at J, with 18 bases between. CDR1 SNHLY and CDR2 FYNNEI come from the germline V gene. The CDR3 runs 15 residues.

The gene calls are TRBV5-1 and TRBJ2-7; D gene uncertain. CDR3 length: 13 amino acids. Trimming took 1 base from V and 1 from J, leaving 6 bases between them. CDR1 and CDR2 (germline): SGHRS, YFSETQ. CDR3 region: CASSLTISYEQYF. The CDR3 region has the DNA TGCGCCAGCAGCTTGACCATTTCCTACGAGCAGTACTTC.

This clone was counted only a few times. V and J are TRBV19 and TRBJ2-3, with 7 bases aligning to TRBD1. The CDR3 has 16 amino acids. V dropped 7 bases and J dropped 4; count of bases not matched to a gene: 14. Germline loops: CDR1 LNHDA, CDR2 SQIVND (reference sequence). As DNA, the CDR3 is TGTGCCAGTACCCCGACACTACAGGGGCGCGCAGATACGCAGTATTTT. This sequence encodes CASTPTLQGRADTQYF.

The CDR3 spells CASSGRGYNSPLHF. The CDR3 DNA is TGTGCCAGCAGTGGACGGGGTTATAATTCACCCCTCCACTTT. The chain links TRBV25-1 to TRBJ1-6; no clear D gene. CDR3 size: 14 residues. Between the trimmed V and J ends, which lost 4 bases and 4 bases, there was a span of 8 bases. Germline loops: CDR1 MGHDK, CDR2 SYGVNS.

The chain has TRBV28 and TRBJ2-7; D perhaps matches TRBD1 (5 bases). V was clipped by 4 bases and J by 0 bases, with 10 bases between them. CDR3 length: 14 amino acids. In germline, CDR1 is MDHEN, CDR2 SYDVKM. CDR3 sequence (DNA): TGTGCCAGCAGTTACCCCGACAGCTCCTACGAGCAGTACTTC. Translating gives CASSYPDSSYEQYF. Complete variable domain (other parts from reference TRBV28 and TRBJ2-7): DVKVTQSSRYLVKRTGEKVFLECVQDMDHENMFWYRQDPGLGLRLIYFSYDVKMKEKGDIPEGYSVSREKKERFSLILESASTNQTSMYLCASSYPDSSYEQYFGPGTRLTVT.